What follows are 17 T cell receptor beta chains derived from one specimen sequenced in a study of spatial heterogeneity in lung cancer. TCRdb reprocessed the 5' RACE reads with MiXCR, giving one entry per CDR3 protein. The table lists about 40,000 distinct CDR3 sequences, roughly 5% of them singletons. Time point of the sample: sample taken at primary tumor resection. TCRs were sequenced from unsorted whole RNA of tumor, nontumor lung or PBMC. Sequenced here: PBMCs, sampled at surgery. These receptors were collected from a female donor with early-stage non-small cell lung cancer.

There are a few counts of this clonotype. The chain is built from TRBV5-6 and TRBJ1-1; a weak D match, TRBD1 (5 bases). CDR1 and CDR2 (germline): SGHDT, YYEEEE. The V and J ends lost 2 bases and 0 bases respectively, with 8 bases between them. CDR3 length: 14 amino acids. DNA of the CDR3: TGTGCCAGCAGCTTTGACAGCGTGAACACTGAAGCTTTCTTT. It encodes CASSFDSVNTEAFF. The full variable domain, completed using reference TRBV5-6 and TRBJ1-1, is DAGVTQSPTHLIKTRGQQVTLRCSPKSGHDTVSWYQQALGQGPQFIFQYYEEEERQRGNFPDRFSGHQFPNYSSELNVNALLLGDSALYLCASSFDSVNTEAFFGQGTRLTVV.

This clonotype was seen ten or more times. This chain connects TRBV5-1 to TRBJ2-7, with TRBD2 identical over 12 bases. Germline trimming cut 0 bases from V and 1 base from J; bases unmatched to any gene: 8. This CDR3 has 18 residues. Germline V gene lookup returns CDR1 SGHRS and CDR2 YFSETQ. The CDR3 spells CASSLAPSGGAGSYEQYF. The CDR3 DNA follows: TGCGCCAGCAGCTTGGCCCCTAGCGGGGGGGCCGGGTCCTACGAGCAGTACTTC.

This clonotype showed up just a few times. The genes are TRBV6-1 and TRBJ1-3; 8 bases line up with TRBD1. Germline V gene data show CDR1 as MNHNS and CDR2 as SASEGT. This CDR3 contains 14 residues. J was trimmed by 4 bases and V by 6 bases; bases with no gene match: 5. The CDR3 nucleotides are TGTGCCAGCAGGACCGGGACAGGAGGAAACACCATATATTTT. As protein: CASRTGTGGNTIYF.

This clonotype was seen ten or more times. The chain couples TRBV7-2 to TRBJ2-1; 12 bases are a match to TRBD2. The CDR3 has 18 residues. V trimming: 3 bases; J trimming: 5 bases; junction bases outside the gene matches: 11. CDR1 SGHTA and CDR2 FQGNSA come from the germline V gene. The CDR3 DNA follows: TGTGCCAGCAGCTTTCTAGCGGGGGGGTTCGCTTCAGACAATGAGCAGTTCTTC. It translates to CASSFLAGGFASDNEQFF.

This clonotype was seen at least ten times. The V and J genes are TRBV27 and TRBJ2-6; TRBD1 matches 7 bases. Germline assignment: CDR1 MNHEY and CDR2 SMNVEV (reference sequence). V was pared by 5 bases and J by 2 bases, with 3 bases of the junction left unmatched. This CDR3 is built from 15 residues. DNA of the CDR3: TGTGCCAGCAGTCTAGGGGGCGCTGGGGCCAACGTCCTGACTTTC. It yields the protein CASSLGGAGANVLTF.

The V gene is TRBV6-5, the J gene TRBJ1-2, with 9 bases matching TRBD1. The germline V gene has CDR1 MNHEY and CDR2 SVGAGI. V shed 6 bases and J 4 bases; nucleotides not matched to a gene: 6. This CDR3 has 14 residues. The CDR3 protein is CASRSGQGSYGYTF. In nucleotides, the CDR3 is TGTGCCAGCAGATCTGGACAGGGGAGCTATGGCTACACCTTC.

This chain links TRBV7-2 with TRBJ2-7, with 11 bases that match TRBD2. Germline CDR1 is SGHTA and CDR2 is FQGNSA. CDR3 size: 14 residues. The V segment lost 6 bases and the J segment 3 bases; nucleotides outside the gene matches: 4. The CDR3 DNA reads as TGTGCCAGCAGTCCTAGCGGGGGGAACTACGAGCAGTACTTC. Its protein is CASSPSGGNYEQYF.

This clonotype was picked up a small number of times. The chain recombines TRBV28 with TRBJ1-4, with 8 bases lining up with TRBD1. J was trimmed by 5 bases and V by 6 bases; bases with no gene match: 11. This CDR3 is 16 amino acids long. The V gene's germline CDR1 is MDHEN and CDR2 SYDVKM. The CDR3 sequence is CASRSHAGQENEKLFF. CDR3 sequence (DNA): TGTGCCAGCAGGAGTCATGCGGGACAGGAAAATGAAAAACTGTTTTTT.

This clonotype showed up many times. V usage is TRBV10-3 and J usage is TRBJ2-7; perhaps TRBD1 as D (6 bases). The germline V gene has CDR1 ENHRY and CDR2 SYGVKD. V was cut by 0 bases and J by 4 bases, with 19 bases left in between. The length of the CDR3 is 17 residues. The CDR3 region has the DNA TGTGCCATCAGTGAGTCTGGGATCTTGGACAGTAAGTACGAGCAGTACTTC. This sequence encodes CAISESGILDSKYEQYF.

To note about this clonotype: At one of its ends the junction is not consistent with the germline gene, which may arise from a read error. V and J are TRBV5-1 and TRBJ2-3; D is perhaps TRBD2 (7 bases). CDR1 is SGHRS, CDR2 YFSETQ, per germline. The CDR3 is 15 amino acids. The CDR3 nucleotides are TGCGCCAGCAGCTTGGATCCGGGGGGCACATATACGCAGTATTTT. Its translation: CASSLDPGGTYTQYF.

In this sample, this clonotype turned up many times. The chain couples TRBV6-2 or TRBV6-3 to TRBJ2-5, with TRBD2 as a possible D gene (5 bases). Trimming left V 5 bases short and J 1 base short, with 17 bases between. The CDR3 extends over 16 amino acids. CDR1 is MNHEY and CDR2 is SVGEGT in the germline V gene. The CDR3 nucleotides read TGTGCCAGCAGTCCTAGCTTAGTGAAAAGCCAAGAGACCCAGTACTTC. It translates to CASSPSLVKSQETQYF.

The CDR3 nucleotides read TGTGCCAGCAGCTCGCGGGGGCAACGCACAGATACGCAGTATTTT. Translating gives CASSSRGQRTDTQYF. This chain joins TRBV7-2 and TRBJ2-3; D might be TRBD2 (7 bases). V lost 4 bases and J 1 base, leaving 12 bases between the germline ends. The CDR3 runs 15 residues. Germline CDR1 reads SGHTA; CDR2 reads FQGNSA.

The CDR3 protein is CASSLGSGGTDTQYF. The CDR3 DNA reads TGTGCCAGCAGCTTAGGTAGCGGTGGTACAGATACGCAGTATTTT. V gene TRBV7-8 combines with J gene TRBJ2-3; perhaps TRBD2 as D (6 bases). Germline V gene lookup returns CDR1 SGHVS and CDR2 FQNEAQ. Trimming took off 1 base at V and 3 bases at J, with 11 bases between the two ends. This CDR3 is 15 amino acids long. The full variable domain, rest sourced from reference TRBV7-8 and TRBJ2-3, is GAGVSQSPRYKVAKRGQDVALRCDPISGHVSLFWYQQALGQGPEFLTYFQNEAQLDKSGLPSDRFFAERPEGSVSTLKIQRTQQEDSAVYLCASSLGSGGTDTQYFGPGTRLTVL.

This clonotype is classed as medium-sized (0.01 to 0.1%). CDR3 in amino acids: CATSDIEQGGADTQYF. The CDR3 DNA is TGTGCCACCAGTGATATAGAACAGGGTGGGGCAGATACGCAGTATTTT. The chain couples TRBV24-1 to TRBJ2-3; D perhaps matches TRBD1 (6 bases). Trimming took 3 bases from V and 4 from J, leaving 16 bases between them. This CDR3 has 16 residues. Germline loops: CDR1 KGHDR, CDR2 SFDVKD.

This clonotype was seen ten or more times. The CDR3 nucleotides read TGTGCCAGCTCACTGGGACTACGCCTCTACAATGAGCAGTTCTTC. This gives the protein CASSLGLRLYNEQFF. The J gene is TRBJ2-1, the V gene TRBV18, with 7 bases identical to TRBD2. Germline assignment: CDR1 KGHSH and CDR2 LQKENI. There are 15 residues in the CDR3. Unmatched junction bases numbered 6, after V lost 4 bases and J lost 3 bases.

This clonotype showed up many times. Written as DNA, the CDR3 is TGTGCCAGCAGTTTGAAAGAGACCCAGTACTTC. The encoded protein is CASSLKETQYF. This rearrangement joins TRBV12-3 or TRBV12-4 to TRBJ2-5; D unresolved. Trimming removed 3 bases at V and 3 bases at J, with 2 bases between. CDR3 length: 11 amino acids.

At least ten counts were recorded for this clonotype. This chain links TRBV4-3 with TRBJ1-2; TRBD1 is a possible D gene (6 bases). CDR3 size: 15 residues. Trimming removed 3 bases at V and 3 bases at J, with 14 bases between. The V gene's germline CDR1 is LGHNA and CDR2 YSLEER. DNA for the CDR3: TGCGCCAGCAGCCAGTCGGAGGGGGGAGACTATGGCTACACCTTC. Translated: CASSQSEGGDYGYTF.